This is a list of T cell receptor beta chains from one sample in a study of T cell repertoires in cytomegalovirus infection. Each CDR3 protein gets one entry after TCRdb re-called the reads with MiXCR. The table records 95,000 to 150,000 distinct CDR3 sequences, around 30% of them present only once. These TCRs are of unknown antigen specificity. Sequenced material: CD8+ T cells from cultured PBMCs, taken from culture after CMV antigen stimulation. These receptors came from a human donor in good health (CMV status not recorded). Some clones in this sample may be carry-over from other donors' samples. Both conserved end residues are part of each CDR3. The D gene is left open where the match is weak. A clone size is listed for some rows: how often the clone was seen (once, few, many), or a class if it is expanded.

D gene | CDR3 length | J gene | V gene | clone size | CDR3 protein | CDR3 DNA
TRBD1 | 17 | TRBJ1-1 | TRBV5-5 | . | CASSLRWTGRSNAEAFF | TGTGCCAGCAGCTTACGCTGGACAGGGAGGAGTAACGCTGAAGCTTTCTTT
. | 13 | TRBJ1-6 | TRBV7-6 | . | CASSLGPNSPLHF | TGTGCCAGCAGCTTGGGGCCTAATTCACCCCTCCACTTT
TRBD1 | 16 | TRBJ1-1 | TRBV6-2/TRBV6-3 | few | CASSSPPRTGETEAFF | TGTGCCAGCAGTTCCCCTCCGAGGACAGGGGAAACTGAAGCTTTCTTT
. | 11 | TRBJ2-5 | TRBV7-6 | . | CASSLDGPQYF | TGTGCCAGCAGCTTAGATGGTCCCCAGTACTTC
. | 16 | TRBJ1-1 | TRBV2 | few | CASSVQIEGGNTEAFF | TGTGCCAGCAGTGTTCAAATCGAGGGGGGGAACACTGAAGCTTTCTTT
TRBD1 | 15 | TRBJ1-1 | TRBV28 | few | CASRREGQVNTEAFF | TGTGCCAGCAGAAGAGAGGGACAGGTGAACACTGAAGCTTTCTTT
. | 14 | TRBJ1-2 | TRBV29-1 | . | CSSSGRGKGYGYTF | TGCAGCTCCTCGGGCAGGGGAAAGGGTTATGGCTACACCTTC
TRBD1 | 14 | TRBJ2-7 | TRBV10-3 | . | CAISETGDSYEQYF | TGTGCCATCAGTGAGACTGGGGACAGCTACGAGCAGTACTTC
. | 14 | TRBJ1-6 | TRBV12-3/TRBV12-4 | few | CASSLLGYNSPLHF | TGTGCCAGCAGTTTATTAGGTTATAATTCACCCCTCCACTTT
. | 12 | TRBJ2-1 | TRBV12-3/TRBV12-4 | . | CASSLRGYEQFF | TGTGCCAGCAGTTTAAGGGGGTATGAGCAGTTCTTC
. | 21 | TRBJ1-6 | TRBV3-1 | few | CASSQRPDGEKIFQDNSPLHF | TGTGCCAGCAGCCAAAGGCCCGACGGAGAGAAGATTTTCCAAGATAATTCACCCCTCCACTTT
. | 16 | TRBJ2-1 | TRBV7-8 | many | CASNLFQGQGYNEQFF | TGTGCCAGCAACCTATTTCAGGGCCAGGGATACAATGAGCAGTTCTTC
. | 15 | TRBJ1-2 | TRBV6-2/TRBV6-3 | . | CASSYPGEETNGYTF | TGTGCCAGCAGTTACCCAGGGGAGGAAACGAATGGCTACACCTTC
. | 16 | TRBJ1-3 | TRBV6-2/TRBV6-3 | . | CASSYASGLSGNTIYF | TGTGCCAGCAGTTATGCTTCGGGTCTCTCTGGAAACACCATATATTTT
. | 16 | TRBJ1-2 | TRBV24-1 | . | CATSETGDKSNYGYTF | TGTGCCACCAGTGAGACAGGTGATAAGAGTAACTATGGCTACACCTTC
TRBD1 | 14 | TRBJ2-7 | TRBV6-6 | . | CASTLDRGYYEQYF | TGTGCCAGCACCCTAGACAGGGGATACTACGAGCAGTACTTC
. | 12 | TRBJ2-2 | TRBV4-1 | . | CASSQFTGELFF | TGCGCCAGCAGCCAGTTCACCGGGGAGCTGTTTTTT
. | 13 | TRBJ2-3 | TRBV2 | . | CASSDVFTDTQYF | TGTGCCAGCAGTGATGTCTTCACAGATACGCAGTATTTT
. | 17 | TRBJ1-2 | TRBV5-5 | few | CASSLSLGDIWSYGYTF | TGTGCCAGCAGCTTGTCTCTCGGGGACATATGGAGCTATGGCTACACCTTC